The 20 T cell receptor beta chains below were found in one sample sequenced in a study of cytomegalovirus exposure and HLA in healthy donors. The PCR made use of 60 Vbeta and 13 Jbeta primers. Produced via immunoSEQ multiplex PCR; TCRdb's table is partial and in-frame only. The sample records about 88,000 clones, 90% being singletons. Source material: PBMCs. Every receptor here comes from a man aged 18-30 years in good health and CMV-seronegative.

J is TRBJ2-7 and V is TRBV7-2; tentative D call: TRBD1 (5 bases). The V end lost 0 bases, the J end lost 4 bases, and 7 bases lay between the germline ends. CDR1 SGHTA and CDR2 FQGNSA come from the germline V gene. There are 13 residues in the CDR3. The chain's CDR3 is CASSLAQGYEQYF. The CDR3 DNA reads as TGTGCCAGCAGCTTAGCGCAGGGATACGAGCAGTACTTC.

This chain uses TRBV18 with TRBJ2-5; D is ambiguous. Germline lookup yields CDR1 KGHSH and CDR2 LQKENI. This CDR3 region has 12 residues. Deletions cut 3 bases from V and 5 bases from J, with 7 bases between. Written as DNA, the CDR3 is TGTGCCAGCTCACCGACAAGGGAGACCCAGTACTTC. The encoded protein is CASSPTRETQYF.

The chain recombines TRBV7-8 with TRBJ1-4; D might be TRBD1 (5 bases). Germline-derived CDR1 and CDR2 are SGHVS and FQNEAQ. V gave up 3 bases and J gave up 0 bases, with 17 bases separating them. The CDR3 length is 18 residues. The CDR3 coding sequence is TGTGCCAGCAGCTTTCAGGGTTTGCACTTCGCAACTAATGAAAAACTGTTTTTT. Protein product: CASSFQGLHFATNEKLFF.

This chain connects TRBV30 to TRBJ2-5; 7 bases are a match to TRBD1. Germline V CDR1 and CDR2: GTSNPN, SVGIG (reference sequence). This CDR3 spans 12 amino acids. V trimming: 1 base; J trimming: 4 bases; junction bases outside the gene matches: 0. The CDR3 coding sequence is TGTGCCTGGAGTGGACAGGGAGAGACCCAGTACTTC. It encodes CAWSGQGETQYF.

The CDR3 coding sequence is TGTGCCAGAAGCTTGGTGGGGGCCGGGACCCGTAACGGCAATGAGCAGTTCTTC. It yields the protein CARSLVGAGTRNGNEQFF. The chain joins TRBV5-3 to TRBJ2-1, with a possible D match to TRBD1 (6 bases). TRBV5-3 is filed as an ORF, its function uncertain. The V gene lost 0 bases and the J gene lost 6 bases, with 22 bases spanning the gap. This CDR3 has 18 amino acids.

Of note for this clone: This CDR3 fails to terminate in the conserved phenylalanine or tryptophan, so it likely reflects a read error. The chain carries TRBV5-1 and TRBJ2-7, with D hard to call. This CDR3 region has 14 residues. Germline V lookup: CDR1 SGHRS, CDR2 YFSETQ. Trimming removed 0 bases at V and 0 bases at J, with 7 bases between. CDR3 coding DNA: TGCGCCAGCAGCTTGGAGCCAGGCTCCTACGAGCAGTACCTC. Translated: CASSLEPGSYEQYL.

The genes are TRBV6-5 and TRBJ1-2; D uncertain. CDR1 is MNHEY and CDR2 is SVGAGI in the germline V gene. V lost 6 bases and J lost 7, with 9 bases in between. The CDR3 spans 11 residues. The CDR3 DNA is TGTGCCAGCAGGCGCGGGTGTGGCTACACCTTC. Protein product: CASRRGCGYTF.

The chain is built from TRBV5-1 and TRBJ2-1; 14 bases line up with TRBD2. CDR3 length: 15 amino acids. CDR1 SGHRS and CDR2 YFSETQ come from the germline V gene. V was clipped by 3 bases and J by 10 bases; unmatched bases: 6. This CDR3 reads CASSSGTSGSEEQFF. The CDR3 DNA is TGCGCCAGCAGCTCCGGGACTAGCGGGAGTGAGGAGCAGTTCTTC.

For the CDR3, the DNA is TGTGCCAGCAGTGACAGGGGGACATCGGACGAGCAGTACTTC. Encoded protein: CASSDRGTSDEQYF. The gene calls are TRBV2 and TRBJ2-7, with 7 bases fitting TRBD1. From germline, CDR1 is SNHLY and CDR2 FYNNEI. The CDR3 is 14 residues long. Germline trimming cut 3 bases from V and 5 bases from J; bases unmatched to any gene: 7.

This chain connects TRBV5-1 to TRBJ2-4; D not certain. V was trimmed by 1 base and J by 0 bases, leaving 8 bases between them. Germline V gene sequence: CDR1 SGHRS, CDR2 YFSETQ. This CDR3 contains 15 residues. The CDR3 sequence is CASSLNREAKNIQYF. The DNA of the CDR3 is TGCGCCAGCAGCTTGAATCGAGAAGCCAAAAACATTCAGTACTTC.

This rearrangement joins TRBV13 to TRBJ2-3, with TRBD1 identical over 7 bases. CDR1 is PRHDT and CDR2 is FYEKMQ in the germline V gene (reference sequence). The CDR3 covers 14 residues. J lost 2 bases, V lost 5 bases, and 4 bases had no gene match. CDR3 sequence reads: CASSTGQITDTQYF. In DNA form, the CDR3 reads TGTGCCAGCAGCACGGGACAGATCACAGATACGCAGTATTTT.

The rearrangement links TRBV19 to TRBJ2-5, with D tentatively TRBD1 (5 bases). Trimming shortened V by 8 bases and J by 5 bases, and 12 bases separated the two germline ends. From germline, CDR1 is LNHDA and CDR2 SQIVND (reference sequence). The CDR3 runs 12 residues. The CDR3 DNA is TGTGCCAGTGGCGAGAAGGGGGAGACCCAGTACTTC. The encoded protein is CASGEKGETQYF.

This sequence joins TRBV5-1 and TRBJ2-7, with 8 bases aligning to TRBD1. In germline, CDR1 is SGHRS, CDR2 YFSETQ. The V and J ends lost 0 bases and 2 bases, in that order; junction bases with no gene match: 7. The CDR3 consists of 16 residues. CDR3 sequence reads: CASSLDGQGSTYEQYF. The CDR3 DNA reads TGCGCCAGCAGCTTGGACGGACAGGGAAGTACCTACGAGCAGTACTTC.

The CDR3 protein is CASSGDINNSPLHF. CDR3 DNA: TGTGCCAGCAGCGGGGACATAAATAATTCACCCCTCCACTTT. The chain has TRBV9 and TRBJ1-6; perhaps TRBD1 as D (6 bases). V gave up 3 bases and J gave up 5 bases, with 9 bases separating them. In germline, CDR1 is SGDLS, CDR2 YYNGEE. The CDR3 is made up of 14 amino acids.

The chain uses TRBV5-1 and TRBJ2-1; D perhaps matches TRBD2 (6 bases). This CDR3 has 15 amino acids. V was clipped by 3 bases and J by 4 bases, with 14 bases between them. CDR1 and CDR2 from the germline V gene are SGHRS and YFSETQ. The DNA for the CDR3 is TGCGCCAGCAGCTCATCCGGGACTTCATACAATGAGCAGTTCTTC. This gives the protein CASSSSGTSYNEQFF.

On this clone: One junction end does not reproduce the germline sequence, and a read error may be involved. V usage is TRBV18 and J usage is TRBJ2-1; TRBD2 matches at 14 bases. There are 19 residues in the CDR3. Germline lookup yields CDR1 KGHSH and CDR2 LQKENI. CDR3 protein: CASSPPVGTSGSIDNEQFF. The CDR3 DNA reads TGTGCCAGCTCCCCACCCGTGGGGACTAGCGGGAGTATCGACAATGAGCAGTTCTTC.

The chain employs TRBV19 and TRBJ1-1; perhaps TRBD1 as D (5 bases). CDR1 and CDR2 from the germline V gene are LNHDA and SQIVND (reference sequence). The CDR3 contains 15 residues. V was clipped by 7 bases and J by 1 base, with 16 bases between them. For the CDR3, the DNA is TGTGCCAGTATCGCCATAGGACACGCGAACACTGAAGCTTTCTTT. Its translation: CASIAIGHANTEAFF. Using reference TRBV19 and TRBJ1-1 for the parts outside the CDR3, the full variable domain is DGGITQSPKYLFRKEGQNVTLSCEQNLNHDAMYWYRQDPGQGLRLIYYSQIVNDFQKGDIAEGYSVSREKKESFPLTVTSAQKNPTAFYLCASIAIGHANTEAFFGQGTRLTVV.

The genes are TRBV18 and TRBJ1-6; tentatively, D is TRBD1 (5 bases). In germline, CDR1 is KGHSH, CDR2 LQKENI. The CDR3 loop spans 18 amino acids. Trimming removed 3 bases from V and 5 bases from J, with 20 bases in between. CDR3 in DNA: TGTGCCAGCTCACCTGACTTGGGGCTTTGGGGGGATAATTCACCCCTCCACTTT. This translates into CASSPDLGLWGDNSPLHF.

The rearrangement joins TRBV28 to TRBJ1-1; TRBD1 might be the D (5 bases). The CDR3 has 15 amino acids. The V gene's germline CDR1 is MDHEN and CDR2 SYDVKM. V was trimmed by 1 base and J by 1 base, leaving 10 bases between them. The chain's CDR3 is CASSLLVGANTEAFF. The CDR3, as DNA: TGTGCCAGCAGTTTATTGGTAGGGGCGAACACTGAAGCTTTCTTT.

J is TRBJ2-7 and V is TRBV6-5; 8 bases line up with TRBD2. The V gene's germline CDR1 is MNHEY and CDR2 SVGAGI. This CDR3 has 15 amino acids. V dropped 0 bases and J dropped 7; count of bases not matched to a gene: 8. CDR3 residues: CASSYSRTSMGEQYF. The CDR3 nucleotides are TGTGCCAGCAGTTACTCGCGGACTAGCATGGGGGAGCAGTACTTC.